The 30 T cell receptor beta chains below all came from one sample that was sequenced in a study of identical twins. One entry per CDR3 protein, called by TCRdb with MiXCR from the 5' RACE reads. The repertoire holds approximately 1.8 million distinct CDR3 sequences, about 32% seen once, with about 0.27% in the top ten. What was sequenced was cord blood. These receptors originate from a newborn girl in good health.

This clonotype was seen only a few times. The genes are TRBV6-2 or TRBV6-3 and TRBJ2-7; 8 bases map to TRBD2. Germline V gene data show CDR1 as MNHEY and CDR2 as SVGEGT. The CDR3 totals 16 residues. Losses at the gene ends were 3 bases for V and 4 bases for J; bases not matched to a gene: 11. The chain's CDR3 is CASSYLASSGGYEQYF. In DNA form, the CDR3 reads TGTGCCAGCAGTTATCTCGCTTCCAGCGGGGGTTACGAGCAGTACTTC.

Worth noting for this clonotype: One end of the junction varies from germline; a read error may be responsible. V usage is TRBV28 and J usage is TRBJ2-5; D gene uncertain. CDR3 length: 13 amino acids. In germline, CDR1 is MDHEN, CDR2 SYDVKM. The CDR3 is CASSFRWQETRYF. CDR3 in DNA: TGTGCCAGCAGTTTCCGGTGGCAAGAGACCCGGTACTTC.

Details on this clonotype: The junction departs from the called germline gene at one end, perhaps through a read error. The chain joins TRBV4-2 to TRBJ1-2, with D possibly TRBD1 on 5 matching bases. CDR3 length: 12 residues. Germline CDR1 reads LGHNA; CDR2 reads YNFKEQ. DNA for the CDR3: TGTGCCGGCAGCCAGACAGCTTATGGCTACACCTTC. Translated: CAGSQTAYGYTF.

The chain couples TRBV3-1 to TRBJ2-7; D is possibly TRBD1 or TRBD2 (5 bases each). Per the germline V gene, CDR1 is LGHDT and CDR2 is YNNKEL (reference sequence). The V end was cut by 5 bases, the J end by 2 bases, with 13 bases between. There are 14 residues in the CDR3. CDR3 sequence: CASSDRDQPYEQYF. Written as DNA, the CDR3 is TGTGCCAGCAGCGACCGGGACCAACCCTACGAGCAGTACTTC.

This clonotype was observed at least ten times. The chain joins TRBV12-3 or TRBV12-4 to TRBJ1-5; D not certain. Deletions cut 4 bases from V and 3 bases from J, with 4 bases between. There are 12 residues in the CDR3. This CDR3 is CASSSDNQPQHF. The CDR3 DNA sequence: TGTGCCAGCAGTTCGGACAATCAGCCCCAGCATTTT.

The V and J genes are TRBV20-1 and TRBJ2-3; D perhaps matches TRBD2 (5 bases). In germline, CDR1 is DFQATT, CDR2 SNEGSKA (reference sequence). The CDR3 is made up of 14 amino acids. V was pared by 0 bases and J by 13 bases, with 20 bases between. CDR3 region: CSARDFSDLAWEYF. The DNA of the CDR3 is TGCAGTGCTAGAGATTTTTCGGACTTGGCCTGGGAGTATTTT.

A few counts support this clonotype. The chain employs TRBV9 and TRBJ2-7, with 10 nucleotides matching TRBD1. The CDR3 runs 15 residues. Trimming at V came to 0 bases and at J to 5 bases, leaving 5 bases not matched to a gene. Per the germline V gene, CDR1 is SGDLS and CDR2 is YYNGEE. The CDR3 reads CASSVGQGALDEQYF. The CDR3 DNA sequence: TGTGCCAGCAGCGTAGGACAGGGGGCCTTAGACGAGCAGTACTTC.

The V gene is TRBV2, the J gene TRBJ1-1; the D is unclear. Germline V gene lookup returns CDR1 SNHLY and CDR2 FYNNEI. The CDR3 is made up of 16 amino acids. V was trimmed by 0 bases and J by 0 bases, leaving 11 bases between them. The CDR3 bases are TGTGCCAGCAGTGAAGCGCCCGGAGGGATGAACACTGAAGCTTTCTTT. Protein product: CASSEAPGGMNTEAFF.

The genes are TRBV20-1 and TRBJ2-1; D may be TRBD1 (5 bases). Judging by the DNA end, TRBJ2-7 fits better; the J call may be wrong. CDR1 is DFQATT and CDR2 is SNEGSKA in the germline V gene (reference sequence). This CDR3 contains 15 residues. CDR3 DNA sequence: TGCAGTGCGTGTGACTGGGGCGGATCCTACAATGAGCAGTACTTC. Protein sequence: CSACDWGGSYNEQYF.

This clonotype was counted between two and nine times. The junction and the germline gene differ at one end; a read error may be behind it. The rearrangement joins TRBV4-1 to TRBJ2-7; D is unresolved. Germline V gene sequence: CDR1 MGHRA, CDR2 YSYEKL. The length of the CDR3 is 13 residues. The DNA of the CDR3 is TGCGCCAGCAGCCGCCAAGTCTCCCACGAGCAGTACTTC. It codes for CASSRQVSHEQYF.

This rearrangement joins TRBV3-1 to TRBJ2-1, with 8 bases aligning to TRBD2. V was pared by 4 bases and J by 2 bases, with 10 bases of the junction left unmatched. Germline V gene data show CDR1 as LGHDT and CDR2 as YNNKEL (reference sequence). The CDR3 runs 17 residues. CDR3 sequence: CASSRGYSGVAYNEQFF. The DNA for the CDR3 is TGTGCCAGCAGCCGAGGCTATAGCGGGGTCGCCTACAATGAGCAGTTCTTC.

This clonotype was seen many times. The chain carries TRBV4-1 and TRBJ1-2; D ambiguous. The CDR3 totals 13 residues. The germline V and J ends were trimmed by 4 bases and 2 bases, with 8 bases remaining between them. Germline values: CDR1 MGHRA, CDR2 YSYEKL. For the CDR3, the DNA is TGCGCCAGCAGCCCCAGGATAAACTATGGCTACACCTTC. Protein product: CASSPRINYGYTF.

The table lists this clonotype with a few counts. The CDR3 DNA reads TGCAGTGCCAAATTCCCGGGACTAGCGGACCAAGAGACCCAGTACTTC. Translated: CSAKFPGLADQETQYF. The rearrangement uses TRBV20-1 and TRBJ2-5; TRBD2 aligns across 11 bases. Germline CDR1 DFQATT, CDR2 SNEGSKA (reference sequence). The V gene end was trimmed by 6 bases and the J gene end by 0 bases; junction bases not matched to a gene: 9. The length of the CDR3 is 16 residues.

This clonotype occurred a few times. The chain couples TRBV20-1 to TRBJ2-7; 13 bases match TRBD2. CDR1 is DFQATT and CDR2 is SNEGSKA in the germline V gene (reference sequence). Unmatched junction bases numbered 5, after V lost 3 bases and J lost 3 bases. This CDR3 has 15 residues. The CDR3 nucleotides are TGCAGTGCTAGGGGGACTAGCGGGGTAATCTACGAGCAGTACTTC. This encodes CSARGTSGVIYEQYF.

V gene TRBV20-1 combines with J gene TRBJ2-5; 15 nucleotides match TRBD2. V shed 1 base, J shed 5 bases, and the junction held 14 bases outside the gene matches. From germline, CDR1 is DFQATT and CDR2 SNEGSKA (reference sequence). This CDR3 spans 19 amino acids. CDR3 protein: CSARALLGLAGGDQETQYF. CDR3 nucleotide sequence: TGCAGTGCTAGAGCTCTCTTAGGACTAGCGGGAGGGGATCAGGAGACCCAGTACTTC.

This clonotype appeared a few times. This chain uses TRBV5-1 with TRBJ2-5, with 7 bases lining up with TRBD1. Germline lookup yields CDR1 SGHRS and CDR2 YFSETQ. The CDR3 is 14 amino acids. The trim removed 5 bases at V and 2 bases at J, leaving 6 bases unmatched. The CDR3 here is CASSFSDRQETQYF. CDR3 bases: TGCGCCAGCAGTTTTTCGGACAGGCAAGAGACCCAGTACTTC.

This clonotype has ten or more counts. CDR3 bases: TGTGCCAGCAGTGACCCCGGGCTCCTCTACGAGCAGTACTTC. Encoded protein: CASSDPGLLYEQYF. The V call is TRBV25-1, the J call TRBJ2-7; D gene uncertain. The CDR3 length is 14 residues. Germline CDR1 and CDR2: MGHDK and SYGVNS. Trimming cost V 3 bases and J 3 bases, with 12 bases left between them.

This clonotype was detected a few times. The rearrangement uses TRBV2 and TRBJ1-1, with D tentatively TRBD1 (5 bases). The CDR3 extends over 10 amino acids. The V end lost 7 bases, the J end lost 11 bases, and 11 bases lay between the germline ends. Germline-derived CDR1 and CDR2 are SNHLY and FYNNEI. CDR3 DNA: TGTGCCAGCAACACGGGGACCGCTTTCTTT. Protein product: CASNTGTAFF.

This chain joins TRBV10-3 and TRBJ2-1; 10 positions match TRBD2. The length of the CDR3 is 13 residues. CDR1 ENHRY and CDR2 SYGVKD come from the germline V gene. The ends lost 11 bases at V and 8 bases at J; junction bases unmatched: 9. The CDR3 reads CAAKPLAGDEQFF. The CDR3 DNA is TGTGCCGCCAAACCTCTAGCGGGGGATGAGCAGTTCTTC.

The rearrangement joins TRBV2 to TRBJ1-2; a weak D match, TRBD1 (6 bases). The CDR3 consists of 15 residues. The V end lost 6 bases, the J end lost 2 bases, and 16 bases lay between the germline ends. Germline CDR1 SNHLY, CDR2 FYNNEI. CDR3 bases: TGTGCCAGCAGAGATCAGGGGACATTGAACTATGGCTACACCTTC. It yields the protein CASRDQGTLNYGYTF.

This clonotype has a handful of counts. CDR3: CASSPRTDRAQPQHF. The CDR3 DNA is TGTGCCAGCAGCCCGAGGACCGACAGGGCCCAGCCCCAGCATTTT. The gene calls are TRBV6-1 and TRBJ1-5; 7 bases match TRBD1. Germline V gene lookup returns CDR1 MNHNS and CDR2 SASEGT. The junction had 12 bases not matched to a gene; V was cut back by 6 bases and J by 7 bases. The length of the CDR3 is 15 residues.

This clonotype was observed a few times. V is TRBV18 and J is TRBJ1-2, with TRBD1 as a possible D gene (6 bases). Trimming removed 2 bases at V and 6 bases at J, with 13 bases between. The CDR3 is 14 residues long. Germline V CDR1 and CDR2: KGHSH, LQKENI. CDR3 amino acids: CASSPRGAMDGYTF. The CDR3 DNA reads TGTGCCAGCTCACCAAGGGGGGCGATGGATGGCTACACCTTC.

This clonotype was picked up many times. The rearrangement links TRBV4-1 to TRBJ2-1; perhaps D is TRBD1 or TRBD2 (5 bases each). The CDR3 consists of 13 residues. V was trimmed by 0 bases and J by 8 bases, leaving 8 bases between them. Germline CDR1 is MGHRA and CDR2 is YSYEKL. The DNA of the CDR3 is TGCGCCAGCAGCCAAGATGGGGGTGATGAGCAGTTCTTC. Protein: CASSQDGGDEQFF.

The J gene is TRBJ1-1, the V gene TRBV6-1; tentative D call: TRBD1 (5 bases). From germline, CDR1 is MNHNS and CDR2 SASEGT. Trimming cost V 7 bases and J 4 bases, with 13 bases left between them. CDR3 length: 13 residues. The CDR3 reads CASNAGWSTEAFF. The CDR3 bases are TGTGCCAGCAATGCAGGGTGGAGCACTGAAGCTTTCTTT.

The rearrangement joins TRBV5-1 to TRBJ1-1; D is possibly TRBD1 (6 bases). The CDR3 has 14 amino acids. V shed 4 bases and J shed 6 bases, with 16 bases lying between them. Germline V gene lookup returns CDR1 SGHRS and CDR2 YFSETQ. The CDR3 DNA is TGCGCCAGCAGCCGGGACGGGGGCGAATCTGAAGCTTTCTTT. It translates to CASSRDGGESEAFF.

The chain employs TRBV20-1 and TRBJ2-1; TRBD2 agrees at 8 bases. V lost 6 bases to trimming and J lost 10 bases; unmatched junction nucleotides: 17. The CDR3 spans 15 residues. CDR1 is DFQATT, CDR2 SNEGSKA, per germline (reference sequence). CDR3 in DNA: TGCAGTGCCAGATTACCCGGGAGGGTTTCCTACGAGCAGTTCTTC. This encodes CSARLPGRVSYEQFF.

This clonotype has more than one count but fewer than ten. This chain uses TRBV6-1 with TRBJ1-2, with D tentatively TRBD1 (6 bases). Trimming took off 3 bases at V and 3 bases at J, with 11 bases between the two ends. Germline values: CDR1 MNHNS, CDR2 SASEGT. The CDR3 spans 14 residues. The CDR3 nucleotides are TGTGCCAGCAGTGAGGGGGGCCACCACTATGGCTACACCTTC. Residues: CASSEGGHHYGYTF.

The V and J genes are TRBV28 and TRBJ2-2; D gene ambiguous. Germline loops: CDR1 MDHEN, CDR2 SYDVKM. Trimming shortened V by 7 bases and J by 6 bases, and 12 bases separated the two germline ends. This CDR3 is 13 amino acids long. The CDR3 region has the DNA TGTGCCAGCAAGCTATTTGAAGCCGGGGAGCTGTTTTTT. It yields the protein CASKLFEAGELFF.

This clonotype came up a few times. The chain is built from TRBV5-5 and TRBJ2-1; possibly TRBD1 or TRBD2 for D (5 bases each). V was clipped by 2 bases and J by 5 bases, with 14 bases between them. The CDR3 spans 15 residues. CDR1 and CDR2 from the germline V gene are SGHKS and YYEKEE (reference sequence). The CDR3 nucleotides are TGTGCCAGCAGCTTTGGGACCTGGGGGAACAATGAGCAGTTCTTC. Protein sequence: CASSFGTWGNNEQFF.

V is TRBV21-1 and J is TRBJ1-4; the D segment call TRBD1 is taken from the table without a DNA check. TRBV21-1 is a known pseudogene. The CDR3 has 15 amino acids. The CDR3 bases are TGTGCCAGCAGCAAAGTGGGGACAGTTAATGAAAAACTGTTTTTT. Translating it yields CASSKVGTVNEKLFF.